This T cell receptor beta chain was recovered during a study of OX40 agonist ivuxolimab in advanced cancers. Background for the entire study: Ivuxolimab was a fully human IgG2 agonistic monoclonal antibody targeting the costimulatory receptor OX40 (CD134). Among the 50 to 55 dose-escalation patients, some 20 had hepatocellular carcinoma, 15 or so melanoma, 9 renal cell carcinoma and 9 head and neck cancer. Peripheral TCRbeta sequencing was intended to test whether TCR sequence diversity was altered and clonal T-cell expansion was caused by ivuxolimab. Intravenous ivuxolimab was administered to patients every 2 weeks at six dose levels: 0.01, 0.1, 0.3, 1.5, 3 and 10 mg/kg. Prior anti-PD-1, anti-PD-L1 or anti-CTLA-4 therapy was permitted, and about two fifths of dose-escalation patients had received checkpoint inhibitors. The paper describes the monotherapy dose-escalation part (N of about 47 patients) of the phase I trial of ivuxolimab. Partial responses were achieved by three dose-escalation patients, of whom one had hepatocellular carcinoma and two had cutaneous melanoma. The dose-escalation cohort was about 86% male with a mean age of about 60 years, ranging from roughly 20 to 80.

The germline V gene provides CDR1 SGHAT and CDR2 FQNNGV. The CDR3 measures 14 amino acids from cysteine to phenylalanine. Just CDR3 DNA is preserved here, 42 bases in frame from base 1. V and J lose 1 base and 6 bases, and a span of 12 bases separates them. Genomic DNA was extracted from sorted cells for sequencing of the TCRbeta CDR3 region. The immunoSEQ Assay was used to sequence the TCRbeta CDR3 regions. In TCRdb, the immuneACCESS table is reduced to in-frame sequences with V and J assigned. These tables do not hold every clone; where another copy was compared, an unresolved V gene accounts for under half, and the others remain unexplained. The sample table contains tens of thousands of clones; only one count was recorded for 88% of them. Over 4% of the sample goes to the ten largest clones. The trial excluded patients who had a history of autoimmune disease or were on systemic immunosuppression. Peripheral blood for TCR sequencing was drawn from every dose cohort at baseline, at cycle 4 day 1 and at cycle 7 day 1. The samples were drawn from a first-in-human, open-label, multicenter phase I dose-escalation trial of ivuxolimab. Adults with locally advanced or metastatic melanoma, renal cell, hepatocellular, or head and neck squamous cell carcinoma were enrolled in the trial. CD4+ and CD8+ T cells were sorted separately from peripheral blood before TCR sequencing.

As regards this clone: It lacks a known antigen. No base qualities exist here, and no much larger clone lies one base off it.

Results the study describes overall, beyond this receptor: The antigen specificity of the peripheral T cells that underwent clonal expansion was not determined. After ivuxolimab, expanded clones were on average more numerous among CD8+ T cells than among CD4+ T cells. In the 0.1-3.0 mg/kg groups, partial responders were among the patients with the lowest normalized peripheral clonal expansion, particularly in CD8+ T cells. Low levels of normalized T-cell clonal expansion were also seen in some patients who did not respond. At doses from 0.1 to 3.0 mg/kg, clonal expansion was seen in both CD4+ and CD8+ blood T cells between baseline and week 6.

Source: CD4+ or CD8+ T cells sorted from blood, taken in a trial of the OX40 agonist ivuxolimab. The sequence joins TRBV11-2 to TRBJ1-1, with the D gene too uncertain to name. The clonotype was recovered from an adult with an advanced solid tumor such as melanoma, head and neck, liver or kidney cancer. For the CDR3, the sequence is CASSLGGLVPEAFF. The nucleotide sequence is TGTGCCAGCAGCTTAGGGGGTTTGGTTCCTGAAGCTTTCTTT.